A selection of T cell receptor beta chains follows, all from one sample in a study of blood T cell repertoires in COVID-19. Produced via immunoSEQ multiplex PCR; TCRdb's table is partial and in-frame only. The sample holds more than 90,000 clones; about 70% are singletons and the top ten take just under 25%. The sample taken for sequencing was peripheral blood. These receptors were obtained from a woman aged 55-69 years in a cohort sampled during active or convalescent COVID-19. The CDR3 runs from the conserved cysteine through the conserved F or W. Each record gives: clone size, CDR3 length, D gene, V gene, J gene, CDR3 DNA, CDR3 protein. D genes are given only for firm matches. A row's size may be missing; if present it is once, few, many or a size class.

>.|15|TRBD1|TRBV7-3|TRBJ1-1
TGTGCCAGCAGCTTAAGGGCAGGGGGCTTAACTGAAGCTTTCTTT
CASSLRAGGLTEAFF
>many|16|TRBD1|TRBV6-5|TRBJ2-7
TGTGCCAGCAGTTACTCTCCCCGGGACAGGGATTACGAGCAGTACTTC
CASSYSPRDRDYEQYF
>.|15|.|TRBV30|TRBJ1-2
TGTGCCTGGAGTGTCGGGTTGGCAGCTAACTATGGCTACACCTTC
CAWSVGLAANYGYTF
>.|16|.|TRBV5-1|TRBJ2-6
TGCGCCAGCAGCTTCCCGGGAGTCTCTGGGGCCAACGTCCTGACTTTC
CASSFPGVSGANVLTF
>.|12|TRBD1|TRBV6-5|TRBJ2-1
TGTGCCATCCAGGACAGGGCCAATGAGCAGTTCTTC
CAIQDRANEQFF
>.|16|TRBD2|TRBV7-9|TRBJ2-3
TGTGCCAGCAGCTTATCTATAGCGGGGGGCACAGATACGCAGTATTTT
CASSLSIAGGTDTQYF
>.|17|TRBD1|TRBV9|TRBJ1-6
TGTGCCAGCAGCAGGACTCCGGGACAGGGGACTAATTCACCCCTCCACTTT
CASSRTPGQGTNSPLHF
>.|16|.|TRBV3-1/TRBV3-2|TRBJ1-3
TGTGCCAGCAGCCAAGATCGGTCCAGGGTTGGAAACACCATATATTTT
CASSQDRSRVGNTIYF
>.|14|.|TRBV21-1|TRBJ2-3
TGTGCCAGCAGCACAGGGGACAGCACAGATACGCAGTATTTT
CASSTGDSTDTQYF
>.|15|.|TRBV6-2/TRBV6-3|TRBJ1-1
TGTGCCAGCAGTTCCAGGGTAGGGGTATATACTGAAGCTTTCTTT
CASSSRVGVYTEAFF
>.|19|TRBD2|TRBV11-2|TRBJ2-7
TGTGCCAGCAGACCCGTTGCGGGACTAGCGGGGGAGCAAACCTACGAGCAGTACTTC
CASRPVAGLAGEQTYEQYF
>once|13|.|TRBV3-1/TRBV3-2|TRBJ2-3
TGTGCCAGCAGCCAACTAGCGACAGATACGCAGTATTTT
CASSQLATDTQYF
>.|13|.|TRBV5-1|TRBJ2-1
TGCGCCAGCACTCTATCGGGTAACAATGAGCAGTTCTTC
CASTLSGNNEQFF
>.|18|TRBD1|TRBV7-9|TRBJ1-6
TGTGCCAGCAGCGCTAGCCCACAGGGGGCCTCCTATAATTCACCCCTCCACTTT
CASSASPQGASYNSPLHF
>once|15|.|TRBV10-3|TRBJ1-5
TGTGCCATCAGTGAGACGATCAGTAGCAATCAGCCCCAGCATTTT
CAISETISSNQPQHF
>.|15|TRBD1|TRBV30|TRBJ1-1
TGTGCCTGGAGTGCCAAGGACAGGGAGAACACTGAAGCTTTCTTT
CAWSAKDRENTEAFF
>.|16|.|TRBV7-9|TRBJ2-1
TGTGCCAGCAGCCTGACTACCGACAGGCGATGGGGTGAGCAGTTCTTC
CASSLTTDRRWGEQFF
>.|13|.|TRBV10-3|TRBJ1-1
TGTGCCATCAGTGACAGGGAGAACACTGAAGCTTTCTTT
CAISDRENTEAFF
>.|15|.|TRBV19|TRBJ2-2
TGTGCCAGTAGTATAGACCCCGTGAACACCGGGGAGCTGTTTTTT
CASSIDPVNTGELFF
>.|15|TRBD1|TRBV7-2|TRBJ2-1
TGTGCCAGCAGCTTGACAGGGAACGACTTCAATGAGCAGTTCTTC
CASSLTGNDFNEQFF
>.|15|TRBD1|TRBV3-1/TRBV3-2|TRBJ2-3
TGTGCCAGCAGCCACGGGGACAGAATCACAGATACGCAGTATTTT
CASSHGDRITDTQYF
>.|13|.|TRBV6-2/TRBV6-3|TRBJ2-7
TGTGCCAGCAGTTACGCCCCCGGACTAGAGCAGTACTTC
CASSYAPGLEQYF
>.|16|.|TRBV4-1|TRBJ1-5
TGCGCCAGCAGCCAAGGCCAGACGGACATCAGCCAGCCCCAGCATTTT
CASSQGQTDISQPQHF
>few|14|TRBD1|TRBV11-3|TRBJ2-1
TGTGCCAGCAGTAGGGACAGGCAAAGGGGTGAGCAGTTCTTC
CASSRDRQRGEQFF
>.|17|.|TRBV5-1|TRBJ2-2
TGCGCCAGCAGCGCACCCCCGGGCCGCGGGTGGACCGGGGAGCTGTTTTTT
CASSAPPGRGWTGELFF
>.|16|.|TRBV5-4|TRBJ2-1
TGTGCCAGCAGCTTGGATACCCTCCATCCACTCAATGAGCAGTTCTTC
CASSLDTLHPLNEQFF
>.|15|TRBD1|TRBV25-1|TRBJ1-2
TGTGCCAGCAGTGAATTCCTACAGGGGGCGGATGGCTACACCTTC
CASSEFLQGADGYTF
>once|15|.|TRBV5-6|TRBJ1-6
TGTGCCAGCAGCTTGATACAGGGTTATAATTCACCCCTCCACTTT
CASSLIQGYNSPLHF
>.|16|.|TRBV21-1|TRBJ2-7
TGTGCCAGCAGCAAAGCGGGACTAGCGAGGCCGTGGGAGCAGTACTTC
CASSKAGLARPWEQYF
>.|12|TRBD1|TRBV2|TRBJ1-2
TGTGCCAGCAAGCAGGGGGCGCCTGGCTACACCTTC
CASKQGAPGYTF
>.|14|.|TRBV5-1|TRBJ2-5
TGCGCCAGCAGACGAACGACAGTCCAAGAGACCCAGTACTTC
CASRRTTVQETQYF
>.|15|TRBD1|TRBV10-3|TRBJ2-7
TGTGCCATCAGGGGGACAGGGGCCCGCTTCGGCGAGCAGTACTTC
CAIRGTGARFGEQYF
>.|13|.|TRBV4-3|TRBJ1-2
TGCGCCAGCAGCCAACAAACAGGATATGGCTACACCTTC
CASSQQTGYGYTF
>.|13|TRBD1|TRBV7-8|TRBJ2-7
TGTGCCAGCAGCCTCGACAGGGGGTACGAGCAGTACTTC
CASSLDRGYEQYF
>few|13|.|TRBV7-9|TRBJ1-5
TGTGCCAGCAGCTCTACAGGCTCGGGGCCCCAGCATTTT
CASSSTGSGPQHF
>.|16|TRBD2|TRBV7-2|TRBJ2-1
TGTGCCAGCAGCTTAGTGGTACTAGCGGGGGCAAATGAGCAGTTCTTC
CASSLVVLAGANEQFF
>.|14|.|TRBV15|TRBJ1-4
TGTGCCACCAGCAGAGACTTCCAGGGGGAAAAACTGTTTTTT
CATSRDFQGEKLFF
>.|15|.|TRBV2|TRBJ1-5
TGTGCCAGCAGTGAAGGGCCAGGGCGAGGTCAGCCCCAGCATTTT
CASSEGPGRGQPQHF
>few|17|.|TRBV19|TRBJ1-5
TGTGCCAGCAAACACGGCCCCGGGGGATCAGGGTATCAGCCCCAGCATTTT
CASKHGPGGSGYQPQHF
>.|15|TRBD2|TRBV9|TRBJ2-1
TGTGCCAGCAGTGTGGGACTAGCTGGATCGCATGAGCAGTTCTTC
CASSVGLAGSHEQFF
>.|16|.|TRBV1|TRBJ2-5
TGCACCAGCAGCCTGCGGGATTCGGACCAGGGTGAGACCCAGTACTTC
CTSSLRDSDQGETQYF
>.|14|.|TRBV19|TRBJ2-1
TGTGCCAGTAGTATGTTGGACAACCATAATGAGCAGTTCTTC
CASSMLDNHNEQFF